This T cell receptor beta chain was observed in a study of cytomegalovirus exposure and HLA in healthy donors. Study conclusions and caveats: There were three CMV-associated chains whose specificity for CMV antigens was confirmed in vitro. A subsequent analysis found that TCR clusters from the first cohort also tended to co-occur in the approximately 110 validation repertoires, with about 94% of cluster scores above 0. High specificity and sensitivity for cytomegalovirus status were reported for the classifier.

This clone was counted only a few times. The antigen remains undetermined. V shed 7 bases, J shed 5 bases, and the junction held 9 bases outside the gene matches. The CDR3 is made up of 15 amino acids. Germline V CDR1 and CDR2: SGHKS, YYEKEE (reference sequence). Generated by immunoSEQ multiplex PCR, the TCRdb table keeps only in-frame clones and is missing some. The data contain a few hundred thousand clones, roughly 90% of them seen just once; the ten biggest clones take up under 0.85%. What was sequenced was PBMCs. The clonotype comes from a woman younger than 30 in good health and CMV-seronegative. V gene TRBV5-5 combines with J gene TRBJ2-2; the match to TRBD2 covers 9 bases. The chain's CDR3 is CASRAETSGTGELFF. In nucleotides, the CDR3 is TGTGCCAGCCGTGCCGAAACTAGCGGGACCGGGGAGCTGTTTTTT.